These 14 T cell receptor beta chains were all obtained from the same sample, sequenced in a study of shared clonotypes between healthy human individuals (dated by TCRdb to the early 2020s). CD8 naive samples were obtained by positive selection for CCR7 among CD45RO-negative cells, yielding a CD45RA+CCR7+ population from which TemRA cells were excluded. Receptor amplification or capture employed the immunoSEQ multiplex PCR assay. TCRdb holds this immuneACCESS table with in-frame rearrangements only. Some clones are missing; in checked studies, unresolved V genes explain under half, and the rest has no known cause. The sample yields under 2,000,000 clones; approximately 94% were counted once. Of the sample, approximately 1% falls within the top ten clones. Sequencing was done on a sample of naive CD8+ T cells sorted from blood. The cell subset or site label, as the study defines it: CD45RA+CCR7+. The receptors were sampled from a man aged 18 to 29 in good health.

V and J are TRBV7-2 and TRBJ2-4; 9 bases line up with TRBD1. The CDR3 is 17 residues long. CDR1 is SGHTA and CDR2 is FQGNSA in the germline V gene. V shed 0 bases, J shed 6 bases, and the junction held 9 bases outside the gene matches. The CDR3 DNA is TGTGCCAGCAGCTTAGCCTGGACAGGGGAGGAGGGAAACATTCAGTACTTC. As protein: CASSLAWTGEEGNIQYF.

The chain employs TRBV5-1 and TRBJ1-1, with unresolved D. The CDR3 covers 14 residues. Germline V CDR1 and CDR2: SGHRS, YFSETQ. V lost 4 bases and J lost 2, with 12 bases in between. This CDR3 is CASSLWRENTEAFF. CDR3 nucleotides: TGCGCCAGCAGCCTATGGAGGGAAAACACTGAAGCTTTCTTT.

This chain's CDR3 is CASSDVGLGVGELFF. CDR3 DNA: TGTGCCAGCAGTGACGTGGGGTTGGGGGTCGGGGAGCTGTTTTTT. This chain links TRBV6-1 with TRBJ2-2; tentatively, D is TRBD1 or TRBD2 (5 bases each). Germline-derived CDR1 and CDR2 are MNHNS and SASEGT. The CDR3 extends over 15 amino acids. Trimming shortened V by 3 bases and J by 7 bases, and 15 bases separated the two germline ends.

The chain recombines TRBV11-2 with TRBJ2-7; D may match TRBD1 or TRBD2 (7 bases each). From germline, CDR1 is SGHAT and CDR2 FQNNGV. The CDR3 has 16 amino acids. Trimming shortened V by 0 bases and J by 2 bases, and 14 bases separated the two germline ends. DNA of the CDR3: TGTGCCAGCAGCTTAGAAGGCAGGGGGGGCGCCTACGAGCAGTACTTC. Translating it yields CASSLEGRGGAYEQYF.

This chain links TRBV27 with TRBJ2-2, with D hard to call. Trimming left V 3 bases short and J 4 bases short, with 9 bases between. CDR1 and CDR2 (germline): MNHEY, SMNVEV (reference sequence). The CDR3 is 14 residues long. CDR3 bases: TGTGCCAGCAGTTTCCGAGCCAGCACCGGGGAGCTGTTTTTT. Protein product: CASSFRASTGELFF.

CDR3 DNA: TGCGCCAGCAGCTTGGGCTGGGATCGTAGCTACGAGCAGTACTTC. It specifies CASSLGWDRSYEQYF. The V gene is TRBV5-1, the J gene TRBJ2-7; D not resolved. Germline V gives CDR1 SGHRS, CDR2 YFSETQ. V was clipped by 0 bases and J by 3 bases, with 13 bases between them. The CDR3 sequence is 15 residues long.

The V and J genes are TRBV7-8 and TRBJ1-5; D remains ambiguous. The CDR3 has 16 amino acids. Trimming removed 4 bases at V and 0 bases at J, with 13 bases between. Germline lookup yields CDR1 SGHVS and CDR2 FQNEAQ. CDR3 in amino acids: CASSSGGRLSNQPQHF. CDR3 nucleotides: TGTGCCAGCAGCTCCGGTGGACGGCTTAGCAATCAGCCCCAGCATTTT.

This chain links TRBV28 with TRBJ2-2; 8 bases line up with TRBD1. The J segment lost 5 bases and the V segment lost 5 bases, leaving 10 bases of the junction unmatched. The CDR3 has 16 residues. CDR1 MDHEN and CDR2 SYDVKM come from the germline V gene. The CDR3 nucleotides are TGTGCCAGCAGTCCGCGGACAGGGCCGGGGACCGGGGAGCTGTTTTTT. Translating it yields CASSPRTGPGTGELFF. The full variable domain, its missing parts supplied by reference TRBV28 and TRBJ2-2, is DVKVTQSSRYLVKRTGEKVFLECVQDMDHENMFWYRQDPGLGLRLIYFSYDVKMKEKGDIPEGYSVSREKKERFSLILESASTNQTSMYLCASSPRTGPGTGELFFGEGSRLTVL.

The chain has TRBV25-1 and TRBJ2-1, with 7 positions matching TRBD1. CDR3 length: 18 residues. V was pared by 1 base and J by 2 bases, with 11 bases of the junction left unmatched. Germline assignment: CDR1 MGHDK and CDR2 SYGVNS. The CDR3 nucleotides are TGTGCCAGCAGTGAATCCCGGAAAGGGGGCGCGGCCTACAATGAGCAGTTCTTC. This sequence encodes CASSESRKGGAAYNEQFF.

The chain has TRBV2 and TRBJ2-3; 10 bases are a match to TRBD2. With V trimmed by 5 bases and J by 1 base, 15 bases remained unmatched. The CDR3 runs to 19 residues. Germline loops: CDR1 SNHLY, CDR2 FYNNEI. CDR3 in amino acids: CASSKSLASGSYGTDTQYF. The DNA of the CDR3 is TGTGCCAGCAGTAAAAGTCTAGCTAGCGGGAGCTATGGCACAGATACGCAGTATTTT.

This clone has just one count. The sample carries other DNA sequences with the same CDR3. The chain links TRBV27 to TRBJ2-3; the D gene is possibly TRBD1 (6 bases). Trimming removed 4 bases at V and 0 bases at J, with 8 bases between. The CDR3 is made up of 14 amino acids. In germline, CDR1 is MNHEY, CDR2 SMNVEV (reference sequence). The CDR3, as DNA: TGTGCCAGCAGTTCGGGGACAAGCACAGATACGCAGTATTTT. Protein sequence: CASSSGTSTDTQYF.

This chain connects TRBV27 to TRBJ2-7; 7 bases agree with TRBD2. V lost 6 bases, J lost 3 bases, and 2 bases stayed unmatched. Germline values: CDR1 MNHEY, CDR2 SMNVEV (reference sequence). The CDR3 length is 12 residues. CDR3 in DNA: TGTGCCAGCAGGGGGACTAACTACGAGCAGTACTTC. This encodes CASRGTNYEQYF.

The gene calls are TRBV4-1 and TRBJ1-4; the D is unclear. Trimming left V 4 bases short and J 7 bases short, with 22 bases between. This CDR3 has 17 amino acids. Germline-derived CDR1 and CDR2 are MGHRA and YSYEKL. The CDR3 sequence: CASSPIKQRWIGEKLFF. In DNA, the CDR3 is TGCGCCAGCAGCCCCATAAAACAGAGGTGGATTGGTGAAAAACTGTTTTTT.

This chain joins TRBV10-3 and TRBJ2-7; TRBD1 aligns across 8 bases. This CDR3 region has 16 residues. V lost 6 bases to trimming and J lost 4 bases; unmatched junction nucleotides: 14. Germline V gives CDR1 ENHRY, CDR2 SYGVKD. The CDR3 DNA is TGTGCCATCAGCCCGGGCCCCCCGACAGGGGTGTACGAGCAGTACTTC. Protein sequence: CAISPGPPTGVYEQYF.